What follows describes a single T cell receptor (beta chain). This entry belongs to a study of CD8+CD57+ T cells in acquired aplastic anemia. Patients picked for sequencing had shown CD8+CD57+ cell expansion detected by flow cytometry. Genomic DNA provided the template from which TCR beta VDJ and CDR3 profiles were obtained. Each CDR3 protein is one row after TCRdb ran MiXCR on the reads. Found here are roughly 160,000 distinct CDR3 sequences, over 70% of them singletons; the top ten hold approximately 48%. The sequenced material came from sorted CD4+, CD8+, or CD8+CD57+ T cells (not recorded which) from PBMCs. The sequence was collected from a human donor with aplastic anemia.

CDR3 in DNA: TGCGCCAGCAGCTTTCGACTAGCGGGGGCCTACGAGCAGTACTTC. This sequence encodes CASSFRLAGAYEQYF. The rearrangement links TRBV5-1 to TRBJ2-7; 12 bases map to TRBD2. Germline lookup yields CDR1 SGHRS and CDR2 YFSETQ. The CDR3 is 15 residues long. The junction had 2 bases not matched to a gene; V was cut back by 2 bases and J by 2 bases.